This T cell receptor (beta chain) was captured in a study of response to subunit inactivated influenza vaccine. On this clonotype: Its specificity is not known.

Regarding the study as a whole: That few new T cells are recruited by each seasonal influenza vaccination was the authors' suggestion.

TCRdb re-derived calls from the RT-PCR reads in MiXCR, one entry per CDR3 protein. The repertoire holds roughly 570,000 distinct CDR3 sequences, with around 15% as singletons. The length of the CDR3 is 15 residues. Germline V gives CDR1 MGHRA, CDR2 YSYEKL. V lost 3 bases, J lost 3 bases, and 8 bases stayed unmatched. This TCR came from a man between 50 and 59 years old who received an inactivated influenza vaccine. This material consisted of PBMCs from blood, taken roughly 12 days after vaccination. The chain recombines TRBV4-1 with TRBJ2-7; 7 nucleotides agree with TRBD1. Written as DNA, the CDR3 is TGCGCCAGCAGCCACCAAGACAGGGCCGACTACGAGCAGTACTTC. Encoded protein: CASSHQDRADYEQYF.